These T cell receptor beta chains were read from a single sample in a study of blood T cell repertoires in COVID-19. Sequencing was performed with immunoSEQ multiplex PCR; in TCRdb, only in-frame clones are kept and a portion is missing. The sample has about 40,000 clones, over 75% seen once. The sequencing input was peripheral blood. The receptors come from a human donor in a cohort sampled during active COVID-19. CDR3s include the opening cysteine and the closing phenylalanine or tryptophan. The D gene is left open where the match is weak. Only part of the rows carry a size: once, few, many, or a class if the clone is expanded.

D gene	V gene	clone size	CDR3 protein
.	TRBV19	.	CATTQGNQPQHF
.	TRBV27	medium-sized	CASSLSSGFDEQYF
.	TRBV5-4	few	CASSPGGYEQYF
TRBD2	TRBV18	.	CASSRTSGGETQYF
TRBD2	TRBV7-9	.	CASSPAAGGYQETQYF
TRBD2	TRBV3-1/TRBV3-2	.	CASSSLAGNNEQFF
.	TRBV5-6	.	CASSFTSGNTIYF
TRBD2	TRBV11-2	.	CASSRTSGGYNEQFF
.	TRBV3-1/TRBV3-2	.	CASSPRGDGGYGYTF
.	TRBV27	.	CASSFGRSLYEQYF
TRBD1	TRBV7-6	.	CASSLATRGMNTEAFF
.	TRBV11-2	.	CASSPSWESNEQFF
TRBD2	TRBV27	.	CASSPRAGGYEQYF
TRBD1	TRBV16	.	CASSHTGTDRSNQPQHF
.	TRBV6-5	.	CASSYGGAFYEQYF
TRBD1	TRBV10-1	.	CASSDHTGTGLYGYTF
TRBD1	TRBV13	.	CASRPTGQNEQFF
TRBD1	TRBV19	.	CARTPQGVDGYTF
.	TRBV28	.	CASSPGTTYEQYF
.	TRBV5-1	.	CASSLGGGAGDEQFF
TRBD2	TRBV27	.	CASSLPGGPNEQFF
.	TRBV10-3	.	CAISVGGSGNTIYF
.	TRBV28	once	CASSFYSNQPQHF
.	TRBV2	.	CASSEVSQVPEAFF
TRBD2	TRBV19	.	CASRVAGGFNEQFF
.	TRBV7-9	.	CASSLVGANEQFF
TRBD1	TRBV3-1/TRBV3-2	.	CASSLKQGEGYTF
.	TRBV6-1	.	CASSEASGGTGRNNEQFF
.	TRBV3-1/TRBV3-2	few	CASSPPAGPSYNEQFF
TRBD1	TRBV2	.	CASRSAGQGNEQYF
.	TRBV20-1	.	CSATLSYEQYF
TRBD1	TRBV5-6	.	CASSLGVQGSTEAFF
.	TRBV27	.	CASSPQGGEQFF
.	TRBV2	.	CASSEAGGEQYF
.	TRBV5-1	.	CASSLAGGNQPQHF
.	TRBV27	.	CASSPMGGGETQYF
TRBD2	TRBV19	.	CASRSTSGGVRETQYF
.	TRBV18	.	CASSPRRSEQGAFF
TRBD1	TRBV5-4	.	CASKTPGTGDGEQYF
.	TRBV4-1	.	CASSGWGNYGYTF
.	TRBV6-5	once	CASRFPSSYNEQFF
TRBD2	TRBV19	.	CASSRDSIAGAYNEQFF
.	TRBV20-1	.	CSASGGTEAFF
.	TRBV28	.	CASSDGGVNYGYTF